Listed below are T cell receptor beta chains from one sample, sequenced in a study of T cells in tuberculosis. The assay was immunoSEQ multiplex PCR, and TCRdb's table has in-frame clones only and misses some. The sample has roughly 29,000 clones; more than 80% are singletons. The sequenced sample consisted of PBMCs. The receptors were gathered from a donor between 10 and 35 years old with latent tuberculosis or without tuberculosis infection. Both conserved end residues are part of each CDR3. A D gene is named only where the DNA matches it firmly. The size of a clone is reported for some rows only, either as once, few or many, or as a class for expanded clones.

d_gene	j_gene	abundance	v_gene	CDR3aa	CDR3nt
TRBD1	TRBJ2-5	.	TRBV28	CASSPDRGGETQYF	TGTGCCAGCAGTCCGGACAGGGGAGGAGAGACCCAGTACTTC
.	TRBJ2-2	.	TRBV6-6	CASSMGQRRAGELFF	TGTGCCAGCAGTATGGGACAGAGGAGGGCCGGGGAGCTGTTTTTT
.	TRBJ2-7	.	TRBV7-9	CASSLTAHYEQYF	TGTGCCAGCAGTCTTACAGCACACTACGAGCAGTACTTC
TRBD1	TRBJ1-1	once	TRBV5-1	CASSIPYRGKNTEAFF	TGCGCCAGCAGCATCCCATACAGGGGAAAGAACACTGAAGCTTTCTTT
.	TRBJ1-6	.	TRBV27	CASSFGGNSPLHF	TGTGCCAGCAGTTTTGGGGGGAATTCACCCCTCCACTTT
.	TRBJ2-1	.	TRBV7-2	CASSLQVGTQGGEQFF	TGTGCCAGCAGCTTACAGGTCGGGACGCAGGGGGGTGAGCAGTTCTTC
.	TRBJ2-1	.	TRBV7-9	CASSLSGVRPIEQFF	TGTGCCAGCAGCTTATCGGGGGTCAGACCCATTGAGCAGTTCTTC
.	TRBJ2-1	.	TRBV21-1	CASSKTRLVGAGGPPFVMEQFF	TGTGCCAGCAGCAAAACTCGTTTGGTTGGCGCGGGAGGGCCCCCGTTTGTAATGGAACAGTTCTTC
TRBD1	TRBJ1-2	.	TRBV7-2	CASSSRDRELFSYGYTF	TGTGCCAGCAGCTCCCGGGACAGGGAACTATTTTCCTATGGCTACACCTTC
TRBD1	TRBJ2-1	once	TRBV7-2	CASSVDRTRGNEQFF	TGTGCCAGCAGCGTGGACAGGACCCGAGGCAATGAGCAGTTCTTC
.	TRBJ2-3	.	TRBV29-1	CSASGTSTDTQYF	TGCAGCGCATCCGGGACTAGCACAGATACGCAGTATTTT
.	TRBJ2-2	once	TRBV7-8	CASSLDRSGELFF	TGTGCCAGCAGCTTAGATCGGAGCGGGGAGCTGTTTTTT
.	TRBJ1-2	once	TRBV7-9	CASSLDSYGYTF	TGTGCCAGCAGCTTAGACAGTTATGGCTACACCTTC
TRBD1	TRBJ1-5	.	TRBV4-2	CASSPQITGEGQPQHF	TGTGCCAGCAGCCCTCAAATAACAGGGGAAGGTCAGCCCCAGCATTTT
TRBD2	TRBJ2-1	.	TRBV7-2	CASSQSPSGRDEQFF	TGTGCCAGCAGCCAGAGCCCTAGCGGGAGGGATGAGCAGTTCTTC
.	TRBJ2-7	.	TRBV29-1	CSVEDLQGPYEQYF	TGCAGCGTTGAAGATCTCCAGGGTCCCTACGAGCAGTACTTC
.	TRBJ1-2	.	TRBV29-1	CSVGEPDSNYGYTF	TGCAGCGTTGGAGAGCCGGACAGTAACTATGGCTACACCTTC
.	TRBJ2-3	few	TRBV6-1	CASSEAVDSFTDTQYF	TGTGCCAGCAGTGAAGCAGTGGACAGTTTCACAGATACGCAGTATTTT
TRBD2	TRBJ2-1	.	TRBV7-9	CASSLTGTSVNEQFF	TGTGCCAGCAGCTTGACCGGGACTAGCGTAAATGAGCAGTTCTTC
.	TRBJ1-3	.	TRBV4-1	CASSQEKNRDGNTIYF	TGCGCCAGCAGCCAAGAAAAGAACAGGGACGGAAACACCATATATTTT
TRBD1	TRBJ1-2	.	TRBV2	CASSGTANYGYTF	TGTGCCAGCTCCGGGACAGCTAACTATGGCTACACCTTC
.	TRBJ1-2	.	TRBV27	CASSFWPNYGYTF	TGTGCCAGCAGTTTTTGGCCTAACTATGGCTACACCTTC
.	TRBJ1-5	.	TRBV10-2	CASSAQGKWRFQPQHF	TGCGCCAGCAGTGCCCAGGGGAAGTGGCGATTTCAGCCCCAGCATTTT
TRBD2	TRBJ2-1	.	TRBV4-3	CASSQPSGGYNEQFF	TGCGCCAGCAGCCAACCTAGCGGGGGCTACAATGAGCAGTTCTTC
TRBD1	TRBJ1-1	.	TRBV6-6	CASSYSSAGGTEAFF	TGTGCCAGCAGTTACTCGAGTGCAGGGGGCACTGAAGCTTTCTTT
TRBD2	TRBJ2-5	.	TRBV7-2	CASSSRGGREETQYF	TGTGCCAGCAGCTCCCGCGGCGGGAGGGAAGAGACCCAGTACTTC
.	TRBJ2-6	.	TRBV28	CASRRGQSTGANVLTF	TGTGCCAGCAGACGTGGACAGTCAACTGGGGCCAACGTCCTGACTTTC
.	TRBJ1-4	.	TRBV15	CATSRTTKDGEKLFF	TGTGCCACCAGCCGAACGACTAAGGACGGAGAAAAACTGTTTTTT
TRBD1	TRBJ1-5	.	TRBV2	CASSSGTGNQPQHF	TGTGCCAGCAGTTCCGGGACAGGGAATCAGCCCCAGCATTTT
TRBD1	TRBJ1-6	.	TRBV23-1	CASSRNPTGAPLISSPLHF	TGCGCCAGCAGTCGCAACCCGACAGGGGCTCCCCTAATTTCGTCACCCCTCCACTTT
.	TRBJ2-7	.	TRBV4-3	CASSYSTGDSYEQYF	TGCGCCAGCAGCTACTCGACAGGCGACTCCTACGAGCAGTACTTC
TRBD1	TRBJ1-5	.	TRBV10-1	CASSGQGVGNQPQHF	TGCGCCAGCAGTGGACAGGGCGTAGGCAATCAGCCCCAGCATTTT
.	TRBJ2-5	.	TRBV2	CASSEFRQETQYF	TGTGCCAGCAGTGAGTTCAGACAAGAGACCCAGTACTTC
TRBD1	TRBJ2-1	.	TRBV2	CASSVEGARSNEQFF	TGTGCCAGCAGTGTCGAGGGGGCGCGGTCCAATGAGCAGTTCTTC
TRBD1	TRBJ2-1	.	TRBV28	CASSTSGTGSNEQFF	TGTGCCAGCAGTACTTCCGGGACAGGGTCAAATGAGCAGTTCTTC
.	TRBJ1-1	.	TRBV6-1	CASSRTAVLEAFF	TGTGCCAGCAGCCGGACAGCAGTGCTAGAAGCTTTCTTT
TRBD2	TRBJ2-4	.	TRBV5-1	CASSFRAGTRFAIQYF	TGCGCCAGCAGCTTTAGAGCCGGGACTAGATTCGCCATTCAGTACTTC
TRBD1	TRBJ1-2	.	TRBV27	CASSITGAGGYTF	TGTGCCAGCAGTATAACAGGGGCGGGTGGCTACACCTTC
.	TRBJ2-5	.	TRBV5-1	CASSFSGVETQYF	TGCGCCAGCAGCTTCTCAGGGGTGGAGACCCAGTACTTC
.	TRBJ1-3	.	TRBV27	CASSFSVSGNTIYF	TGTGCCAGCAGTTTCTCAGTCTCTGGAAACACCATATATTTT
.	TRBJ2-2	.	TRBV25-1	CASSPHSGVNTGELFF	TGTGCCAGCAGTCCCCATAGCGGAGTGAACACCGGGGAGCTGTTTTTT
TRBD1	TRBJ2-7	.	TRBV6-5	CASNTGTGKYEQYF	TGTGCCAGCAATACCGGGACAGGGAAGTACGAGCAGTACTTC
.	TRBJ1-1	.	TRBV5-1	CASSRLPGDYTEAFF	TGCGCCAGCAGCCGGCTCCCAGGGGATTACACTGAAGCTTTCTTT
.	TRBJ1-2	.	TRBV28	CASSWGGNYGYTF	TGTGCCAGCAGTTGGGGGGGAAACTATGGCTACACCTTC
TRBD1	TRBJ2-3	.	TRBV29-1	CSGDGTGGSDTQYF	TGCAGCGGAGACGGGACAGGGGGATCAGATACGCAGTATTTT
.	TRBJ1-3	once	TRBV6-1	CASSEVGNTIYF	TGTGCCAGCAGTGAAGTAGGAAACACCATATATTTT
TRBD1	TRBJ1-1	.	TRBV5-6	CASSPGTGGTEAFF	TGTGCCAGCAGCCCGGGGACAGGGGGCACTGAAGCTTTCTTT
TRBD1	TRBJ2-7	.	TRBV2	CASSGRGQAVLGYEQYF	TGTGCCAGCAGTGGAAGAGGACAGGCTGTGTTAGGCTACGAGCAGTACTTC
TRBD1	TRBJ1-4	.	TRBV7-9	CASSFSQGAGEKLFF	TGTGCCAGCAGCTTTTCACAGGGGGCCGGTGAAAAACTGTTTTTT
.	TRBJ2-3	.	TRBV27	CASRRGYRISRTSTDTQYF	TGTGCCAGCAGGAGAGGGTATCGAATCTCCCGTACTAGCACAGATACGCAGTATTTT
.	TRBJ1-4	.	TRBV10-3	CAISAQGEKLFF	TGTGCCATCAGTGCCCAGGGGGAAAAACTGTTTTTT
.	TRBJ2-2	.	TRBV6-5	CASSFDGVSNTGELFF	TGTGCCAGCAGTTTCGACGGAGTATCGAACACCGGGGAGCTGTTTTTT